This TCR beta chain is from a study of PD-1 blockade in classical Hodgkin lymphoma. Study outcomes and limitations: Some patients began nivolumab under 1 year after ASCT. These patients were excluded from later analyses. Before treatment, complete responders showed about the same diversity as newly diagnosed patients. Lower baseline TCR diversity was reported for newly diagnosed patients than for healthy donors.

As concerns this clone: Its antigen is currently unknown.

With 5 bases clipped from V and 6 bases from J, the junction kept 5 bases outside the gene matches. Germline loops: CDR1 SGHAT, CDR2 FQNNGV. The CDR3 runs 15 residues. Method: immunoSEQ multiplex PCR; TCRdb's copy keeps in-frame clones and lacks some. In the table there are 60,000 or so clones, roughly nine tenths of which are singletons. Every patient had relapsed following autologous stem cell transplantation, and cohorts differed in brentuximab vedotin exposure. When best responses were assessed, they were complete response, partial response or progressive disease. This sample comprised peripheral blood mononuclear cells (PBMCs), obtained at baseline. The sequence came from a human donor with classical Hodgkin lymphoma. This chain links TRBV11-2 with TRBJ1-6, with 9 bases lining up with TRBD1. The CDR3 loop reads CASSLSGQGNSPLHF. The CDR3 DNA reads as TGTGCCAGCAGCCTCTCGGGACAGGGTAATTCACCCCTCCACTTT.